The subject of this entry is one T cell receptor beta chain. The data were taken from a study of blood T cell repertoires in COVID-19. For the study at large: The samples span acute and convalescent COVID-19 from the United States, Italy and Spain. The cDNA or gDNA used as material had been derived from T cells, B-cell-depleted T cells, or PBMCs.

V was trimmed by 1 base and J by 1 base, leaving 8 bases between them. Germline V gene data show CDR1 as LNHDA and CDR2 as SQIVND (reference sequence). There are 15 residues in the CDR3. Study processing details: The assay estimated nucleated cells by amplifying reference gene primers. TCRdb's table, derived via immunoSEQ multiplex PCR, lists solely in-frame clones and lacks some. V and J calls and clone size are copied from that table; D and trimming were computed from the DNA. Of approximately 230,000 clones in the sample, 65% to 85% were seen once. The sequence came from a woman aged 40 to 55 with active or convalescent COVID-19. Sequences were obtained from peripheral blood. This chain links TRBV19 with TRBJ1-5, with D maybe TRBD1 (5 bases). CDR3 DNA: TGTGCCAGTAGTATAGTCAGGGCAAGCAATCAGCCCCAGCATTTT. Translation gives CASSIVRASNQPQHF.